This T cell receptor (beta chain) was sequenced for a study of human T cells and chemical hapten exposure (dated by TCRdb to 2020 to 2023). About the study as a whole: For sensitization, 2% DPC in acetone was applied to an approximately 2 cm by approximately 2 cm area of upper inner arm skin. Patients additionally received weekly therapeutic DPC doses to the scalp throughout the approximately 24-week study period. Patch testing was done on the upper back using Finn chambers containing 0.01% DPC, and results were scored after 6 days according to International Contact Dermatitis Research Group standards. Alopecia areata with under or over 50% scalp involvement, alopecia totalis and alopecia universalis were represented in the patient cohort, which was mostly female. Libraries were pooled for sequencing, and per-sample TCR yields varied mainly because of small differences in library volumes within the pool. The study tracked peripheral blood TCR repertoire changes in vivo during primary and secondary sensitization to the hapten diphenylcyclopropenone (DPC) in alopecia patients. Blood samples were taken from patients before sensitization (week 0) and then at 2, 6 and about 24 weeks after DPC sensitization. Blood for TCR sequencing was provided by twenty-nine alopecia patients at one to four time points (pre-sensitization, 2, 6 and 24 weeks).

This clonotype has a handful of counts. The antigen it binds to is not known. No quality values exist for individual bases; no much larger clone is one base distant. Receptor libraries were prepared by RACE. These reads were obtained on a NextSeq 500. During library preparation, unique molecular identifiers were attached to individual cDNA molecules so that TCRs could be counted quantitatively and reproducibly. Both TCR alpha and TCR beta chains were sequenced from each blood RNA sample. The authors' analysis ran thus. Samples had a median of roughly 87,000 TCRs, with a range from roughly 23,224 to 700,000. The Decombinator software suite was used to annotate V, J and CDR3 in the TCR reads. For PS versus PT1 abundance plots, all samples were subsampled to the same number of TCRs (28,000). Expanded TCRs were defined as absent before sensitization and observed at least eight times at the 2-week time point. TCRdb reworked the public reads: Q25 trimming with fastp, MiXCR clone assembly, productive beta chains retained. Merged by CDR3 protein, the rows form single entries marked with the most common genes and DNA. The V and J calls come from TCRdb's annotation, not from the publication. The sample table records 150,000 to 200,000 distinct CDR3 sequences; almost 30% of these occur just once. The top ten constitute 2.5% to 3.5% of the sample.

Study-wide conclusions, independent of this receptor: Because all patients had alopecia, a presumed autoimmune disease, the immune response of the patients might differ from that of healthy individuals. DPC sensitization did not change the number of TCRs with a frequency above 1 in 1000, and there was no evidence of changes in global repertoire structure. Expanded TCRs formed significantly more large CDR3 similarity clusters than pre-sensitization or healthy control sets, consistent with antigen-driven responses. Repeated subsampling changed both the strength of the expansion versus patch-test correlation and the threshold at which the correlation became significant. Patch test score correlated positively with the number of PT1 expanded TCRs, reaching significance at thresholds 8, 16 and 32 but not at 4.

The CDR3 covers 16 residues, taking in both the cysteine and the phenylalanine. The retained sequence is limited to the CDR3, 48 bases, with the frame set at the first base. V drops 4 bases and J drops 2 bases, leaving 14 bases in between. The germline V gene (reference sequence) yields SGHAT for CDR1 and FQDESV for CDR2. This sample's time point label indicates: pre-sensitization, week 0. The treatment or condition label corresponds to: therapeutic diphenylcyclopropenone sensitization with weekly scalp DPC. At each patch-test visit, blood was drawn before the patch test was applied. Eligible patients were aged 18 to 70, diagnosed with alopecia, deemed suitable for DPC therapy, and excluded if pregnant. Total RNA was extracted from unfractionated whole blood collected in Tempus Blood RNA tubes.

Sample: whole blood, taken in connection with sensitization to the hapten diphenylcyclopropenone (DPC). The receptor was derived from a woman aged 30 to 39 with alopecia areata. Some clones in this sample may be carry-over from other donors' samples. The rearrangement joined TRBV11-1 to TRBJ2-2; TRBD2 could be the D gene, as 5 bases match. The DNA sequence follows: TGTGCCAGCAGCTCTCCCCCGGGGAGAAACACCGGGGAGCTGTTTTTT. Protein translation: CASSSPPGRNTGELFF.